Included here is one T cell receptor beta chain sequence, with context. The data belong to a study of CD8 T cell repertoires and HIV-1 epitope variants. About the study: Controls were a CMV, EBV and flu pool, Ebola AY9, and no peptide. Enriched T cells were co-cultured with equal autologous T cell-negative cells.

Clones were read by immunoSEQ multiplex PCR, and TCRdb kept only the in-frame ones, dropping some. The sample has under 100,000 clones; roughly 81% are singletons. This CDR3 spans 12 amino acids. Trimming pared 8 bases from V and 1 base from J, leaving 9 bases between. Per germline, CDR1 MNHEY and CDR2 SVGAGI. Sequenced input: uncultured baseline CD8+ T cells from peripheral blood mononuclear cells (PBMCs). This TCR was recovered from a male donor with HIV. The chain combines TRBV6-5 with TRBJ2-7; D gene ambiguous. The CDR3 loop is CASQTTSYEQYF. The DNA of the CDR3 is TGTGCCAGCCAAACAACTTCCTACGAGCAGTACTTC.